The TCR beta chain under discussion was sequenced for a study of shared T cell receptors in the human thymus. Using immunoSEQ multiplex PCR, the repertoire was profiled, and TCRdb retains in-frame clones only, with some absent. This table has roughly 660,000 clones, 88% appearing once. CDR1 is SGHRS and CDR2 is YFSETQ in the germline V gene. Trimming removed 0 bases from V and 4 bases from J, with 11 bases in between. This CDR3 comprises 15 residues. In addition, the sample was reused for a study of human thymus T cells. Per that paper: Thymic and blood repertoires seemed to favor certain V and J genes. Overlap was high between thymic repertoires from unrelated individuals, as reported in related research.

Sequenced sample: thymocytes. This TCR derives from a boy in the first two years of life with a congenital heart defect. V and J are TRBV5-1 and TRBJ2-1; D remains unclear. CDR3 in amino acids: CASSLGQRIYNEQFF. In DNA, the CDR3 is TGCGCCAGCAGCTTGGGCCAGCGAATTTACAATGAGCAGTTCTTC.